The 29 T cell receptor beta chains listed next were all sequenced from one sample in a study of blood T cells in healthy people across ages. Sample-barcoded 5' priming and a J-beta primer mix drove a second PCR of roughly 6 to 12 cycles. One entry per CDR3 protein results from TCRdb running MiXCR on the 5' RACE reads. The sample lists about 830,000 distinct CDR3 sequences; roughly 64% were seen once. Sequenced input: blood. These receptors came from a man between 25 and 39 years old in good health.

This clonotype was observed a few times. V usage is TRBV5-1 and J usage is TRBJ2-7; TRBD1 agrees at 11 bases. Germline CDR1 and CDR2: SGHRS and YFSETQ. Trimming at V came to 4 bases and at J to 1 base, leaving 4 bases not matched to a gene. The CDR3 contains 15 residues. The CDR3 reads CASSVGTGGSYEQYF. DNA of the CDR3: TGCGCCAGCAGCGTCGGGACAGGGGGTTCCTACGAGCAGTACTTC.

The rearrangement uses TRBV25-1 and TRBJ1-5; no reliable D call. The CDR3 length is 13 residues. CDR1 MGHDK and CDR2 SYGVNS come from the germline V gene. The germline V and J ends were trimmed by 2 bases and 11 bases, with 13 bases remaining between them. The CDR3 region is CASSERAGLTQHF. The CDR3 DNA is TGTGCCAGCAGTGAACGGGCGGGTTTGACCCAGCATTTT.

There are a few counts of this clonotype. The CDR3 DNA reads as TGCGCCAGCAGCTTGGTGGGCCCCGGAGGGTACAATGAGCAGTTCTTC. Residues: CASSLVGPGGYNEQFF. The chain has TRBV5-1 and TRBJ2-1, with D perhaps matching TRBD2 (6 bases). V lost 0 bases to trimming and J lost 4 bases, with 14 bases between them. There are 16 residues in the CDR3. Germline assignment: CDR1 SGHRS and CDR2 YFSETQ.

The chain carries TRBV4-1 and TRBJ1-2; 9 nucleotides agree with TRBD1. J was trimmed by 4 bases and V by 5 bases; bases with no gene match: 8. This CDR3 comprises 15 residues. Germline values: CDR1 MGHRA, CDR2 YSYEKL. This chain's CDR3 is CASSARQGVGYGYTF. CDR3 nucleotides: TGCGCCAGCAGCGCTCGACAGGGGGTAGGCTATGGCTACACCTTC.

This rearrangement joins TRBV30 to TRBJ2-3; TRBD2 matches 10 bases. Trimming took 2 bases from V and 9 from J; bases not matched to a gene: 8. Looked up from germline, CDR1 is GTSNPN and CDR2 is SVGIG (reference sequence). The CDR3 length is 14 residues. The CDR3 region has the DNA TGTGCCTGGAGTATAGGGACTAGCGTCGAGACGCAGTATTTT. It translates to CAWSIGTSVETQYF.

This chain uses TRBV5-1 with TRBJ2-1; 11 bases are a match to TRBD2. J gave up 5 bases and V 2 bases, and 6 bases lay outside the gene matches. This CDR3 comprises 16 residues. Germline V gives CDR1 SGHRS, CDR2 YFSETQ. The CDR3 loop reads CASSFYTSGSHNEQFF. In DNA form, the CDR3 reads TGCGCCAGCAGCTTTTATACTAGCGGGAGCCACAATGAGCAGTTCTTC. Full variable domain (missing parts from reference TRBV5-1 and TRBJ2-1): KAGVTQTPRYLIKTRGQQVTLSCSPISGHRSVSWYQQTPGQGLQFLFEYFSETQRNKGNFPGRFSGRQFSNSRSEMNVSTLELGDSALYLCASSFYTSGSHNEQFFGPGTRLTVL.

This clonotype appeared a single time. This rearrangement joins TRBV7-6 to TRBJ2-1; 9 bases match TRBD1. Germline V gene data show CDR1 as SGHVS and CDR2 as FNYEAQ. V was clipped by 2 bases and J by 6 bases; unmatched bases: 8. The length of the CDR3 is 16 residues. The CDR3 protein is CASSLYGQGSSNEQFF. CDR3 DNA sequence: TGTGCCAGCAGCTTATACGGACAGGGGAGCTCCAATGAGCAGTTCTTC.

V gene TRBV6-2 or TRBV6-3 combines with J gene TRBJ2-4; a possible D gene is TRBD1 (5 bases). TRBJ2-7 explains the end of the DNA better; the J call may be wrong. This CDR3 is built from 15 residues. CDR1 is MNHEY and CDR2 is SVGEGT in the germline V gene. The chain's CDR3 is CASSYPGNPAYEQYF. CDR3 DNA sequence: TGTGCCAGCAGTTACCCAGGGAACCCTGCCTACGAGCAGTACTTC.

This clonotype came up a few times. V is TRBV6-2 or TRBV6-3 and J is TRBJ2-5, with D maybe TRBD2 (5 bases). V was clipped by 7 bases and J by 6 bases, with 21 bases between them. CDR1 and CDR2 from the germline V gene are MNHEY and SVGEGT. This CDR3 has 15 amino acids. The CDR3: CASIERGLTLKTQYF. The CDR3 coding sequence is TGTGCCAGCATTGAGCGAGGACTGACTCTAAAGACCCAGTACTTC.

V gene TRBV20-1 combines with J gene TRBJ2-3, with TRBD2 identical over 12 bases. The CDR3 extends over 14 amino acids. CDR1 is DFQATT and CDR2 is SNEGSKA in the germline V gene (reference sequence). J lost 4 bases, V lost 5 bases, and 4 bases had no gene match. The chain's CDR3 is CSASTSGRSDTQYF. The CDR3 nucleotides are TGCAGTGCTTCGACTAGCGGGAGATCAGATACGCAGTATTTT.

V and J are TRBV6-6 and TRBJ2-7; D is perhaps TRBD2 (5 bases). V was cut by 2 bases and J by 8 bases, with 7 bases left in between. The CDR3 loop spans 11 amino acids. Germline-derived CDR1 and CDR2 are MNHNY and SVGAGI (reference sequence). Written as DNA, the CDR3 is TGTGCCAGCAGTTACGGAGGCAAGCAGTACTTC. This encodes CASSYGGKQYF.

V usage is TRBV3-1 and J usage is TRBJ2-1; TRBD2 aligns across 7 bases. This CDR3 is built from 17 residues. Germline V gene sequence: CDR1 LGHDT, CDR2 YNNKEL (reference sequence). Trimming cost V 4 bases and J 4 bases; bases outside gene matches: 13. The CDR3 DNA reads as TGTGCCAGCAGCCCACTTCTAGCGGACTCCTATTACAATGAGCAGTTCTTC. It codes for CASSPLLADSYYNEQFF.

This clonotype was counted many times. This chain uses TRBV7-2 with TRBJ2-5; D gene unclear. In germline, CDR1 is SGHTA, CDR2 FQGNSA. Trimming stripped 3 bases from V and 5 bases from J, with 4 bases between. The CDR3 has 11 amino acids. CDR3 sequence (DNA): TGTGCCAGCAGCTTGTATGAGACCCAGTACTTC. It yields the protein CASSLYETQYF. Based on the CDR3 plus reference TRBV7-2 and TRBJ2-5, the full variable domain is GAGVSQSPSNKVTEKGKDVELRCDPISGHTALYWYRQSLGQGLEFLIYFQGNSAPDKSGLPSDRFSAERTGGSVSTLTIQRTQQEDSAVYLCASSLYETQYFGPGTRLLVL.

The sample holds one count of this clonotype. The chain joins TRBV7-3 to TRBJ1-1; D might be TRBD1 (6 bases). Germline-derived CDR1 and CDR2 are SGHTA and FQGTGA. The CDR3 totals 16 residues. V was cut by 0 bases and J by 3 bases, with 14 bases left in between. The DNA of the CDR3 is TGTGCCAGCAGCTTAACGGCGGGGGCGCGCGACACTGAAGCTTTCTTT. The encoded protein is CASSLTAGARDTEAFF. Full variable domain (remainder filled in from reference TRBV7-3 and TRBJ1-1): GAGVSQTPSNKVTEKGKYVELRCDPISGHTALYWYRQSLGQGPEFLIYFQGTGAADDSGLPNDRFFAVRPEGSVSTLKIQRTERGDSAVYLCASSLTAGARDTEAFFGQGTRLTVV.

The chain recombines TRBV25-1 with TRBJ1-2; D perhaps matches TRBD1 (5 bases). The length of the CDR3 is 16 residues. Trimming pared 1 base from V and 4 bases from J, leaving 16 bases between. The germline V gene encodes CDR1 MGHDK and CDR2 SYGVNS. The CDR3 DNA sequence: TGTGCCAGCAGTGAATGGGGGGTAGATGGGTCCTATGGCTACACCTTC. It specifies CASSEWGVDGSYGYTF.

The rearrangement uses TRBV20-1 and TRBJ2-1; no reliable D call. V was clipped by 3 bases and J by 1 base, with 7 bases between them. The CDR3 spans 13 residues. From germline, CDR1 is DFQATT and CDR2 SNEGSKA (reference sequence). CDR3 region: CSASKQSYNEQFF. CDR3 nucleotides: TGCAGTGCTAGTAAACAGTCCTACAATGAGCAGTTCTTC.

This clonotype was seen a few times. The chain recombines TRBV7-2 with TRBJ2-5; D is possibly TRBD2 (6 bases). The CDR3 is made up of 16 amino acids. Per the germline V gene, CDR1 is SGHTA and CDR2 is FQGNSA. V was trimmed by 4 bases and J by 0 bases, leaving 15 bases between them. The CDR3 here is CASSSEGGRYQETQYF. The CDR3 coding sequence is TGTGCCAGCAGCTCGGAGGGCGGCAGGTACCAAGAGACCCAGTACTTC.

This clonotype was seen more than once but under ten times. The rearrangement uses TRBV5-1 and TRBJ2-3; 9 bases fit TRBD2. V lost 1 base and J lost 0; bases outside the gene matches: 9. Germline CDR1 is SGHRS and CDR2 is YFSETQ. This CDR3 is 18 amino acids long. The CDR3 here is CASSLSATSGSSTDTQYF. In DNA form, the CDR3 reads TGCGCCAGCAGCTTGTCAGCGACTAGCGGATCTAGCACAGATACGCAGTATTTT.

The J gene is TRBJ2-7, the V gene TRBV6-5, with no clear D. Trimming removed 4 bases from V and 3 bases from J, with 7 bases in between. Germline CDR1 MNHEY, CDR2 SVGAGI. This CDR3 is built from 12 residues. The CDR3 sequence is CASSSPDYEQYF. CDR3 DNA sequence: TGTGCCAGCAGTTCGCCGGACTACGAGCAGTACTTC.

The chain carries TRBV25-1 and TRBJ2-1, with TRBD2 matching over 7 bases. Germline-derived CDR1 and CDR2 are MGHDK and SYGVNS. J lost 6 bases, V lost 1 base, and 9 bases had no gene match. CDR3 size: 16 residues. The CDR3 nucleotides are TGTGCCAGCAGTGAATGGGGGGGGGAGGTCGGCAATGAGCAGTTCTTC. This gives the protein CASSEWGGEVGNEQFF. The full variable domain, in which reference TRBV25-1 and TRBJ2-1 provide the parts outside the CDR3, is EADIYQTPRYLVIGTGKKITLECSQTMGHDKMYWYQQDPGMELHLIHYSYGVNSTEKGDLSSESTVSRIRTEHFPLTLESARPSHTSQYLCASSEWGGEVGNEQFFGPGTRLTVL.

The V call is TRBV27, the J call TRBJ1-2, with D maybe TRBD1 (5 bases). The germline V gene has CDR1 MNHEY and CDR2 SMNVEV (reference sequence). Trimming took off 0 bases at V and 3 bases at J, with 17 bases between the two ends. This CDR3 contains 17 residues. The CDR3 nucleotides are TGTGCCAGCAGTTTATCGTGGGGCTCTCGACCCTACTATGGCTACACCTTC. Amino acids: CASSLSWGSRPYYGYTF.

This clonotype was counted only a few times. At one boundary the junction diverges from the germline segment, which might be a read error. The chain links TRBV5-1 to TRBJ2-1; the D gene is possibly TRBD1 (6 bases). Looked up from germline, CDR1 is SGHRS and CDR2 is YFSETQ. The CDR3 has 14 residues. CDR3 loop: CASSLGQPYNEQFF. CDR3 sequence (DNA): TGTGCCAGCAGCTTAGGACAGCCTTACAATGAGCAGTTCTTC.

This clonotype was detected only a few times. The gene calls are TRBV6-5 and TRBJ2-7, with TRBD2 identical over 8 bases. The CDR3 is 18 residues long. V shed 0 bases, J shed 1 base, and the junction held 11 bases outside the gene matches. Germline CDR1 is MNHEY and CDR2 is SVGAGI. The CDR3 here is CASSYSGGSGIPSYEQYF. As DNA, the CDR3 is TGTGCCAGCAGTTACTCCGGGGGTAGCGGGATACCGTCCTACGAGCAGTACTTC.

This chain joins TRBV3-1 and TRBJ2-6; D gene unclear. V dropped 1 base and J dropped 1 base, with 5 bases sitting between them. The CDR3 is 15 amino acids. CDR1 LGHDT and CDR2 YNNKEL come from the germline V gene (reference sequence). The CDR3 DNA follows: TGTGCCAGCAGCCAAGTGCGGTCTGGGGCCAACGTCCTGACTTTC. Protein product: CASSQVRSGANVLTF.

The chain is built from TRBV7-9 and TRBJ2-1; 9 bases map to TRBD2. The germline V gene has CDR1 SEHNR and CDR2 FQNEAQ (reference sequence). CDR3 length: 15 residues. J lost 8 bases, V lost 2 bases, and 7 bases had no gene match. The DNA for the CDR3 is TGTGCCAGCAGCTTACTAGCGGGGTCTTGGGATGAGCAGTTCTTC. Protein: CASSLLAGSWDEQFF.

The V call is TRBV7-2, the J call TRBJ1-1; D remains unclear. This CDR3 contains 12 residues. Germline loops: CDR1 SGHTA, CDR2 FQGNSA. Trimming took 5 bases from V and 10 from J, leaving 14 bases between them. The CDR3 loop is CASSVGLSRAFF. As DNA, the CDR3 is TGTGCCAGCAGCGTGGGCCTATCCCGAGCTTTCTTT.

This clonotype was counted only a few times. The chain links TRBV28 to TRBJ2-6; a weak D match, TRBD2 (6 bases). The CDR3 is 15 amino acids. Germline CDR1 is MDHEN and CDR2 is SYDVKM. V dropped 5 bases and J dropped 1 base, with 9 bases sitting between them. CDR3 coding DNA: TGTGCCAGCAGTGGAGGGAATTCTGGGGCCAACGTCCTGACTTTC. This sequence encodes CASSGGNSGANVLTF.

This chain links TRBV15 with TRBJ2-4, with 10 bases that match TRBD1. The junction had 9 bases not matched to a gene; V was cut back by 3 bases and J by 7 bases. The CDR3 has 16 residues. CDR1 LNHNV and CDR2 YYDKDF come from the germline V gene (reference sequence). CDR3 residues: CATSRDMGQGSNIQYF. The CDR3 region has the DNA TGTGCCACCAGCAGGGACATGGGACAGGGGTCGAACATTCAGTACTTC.

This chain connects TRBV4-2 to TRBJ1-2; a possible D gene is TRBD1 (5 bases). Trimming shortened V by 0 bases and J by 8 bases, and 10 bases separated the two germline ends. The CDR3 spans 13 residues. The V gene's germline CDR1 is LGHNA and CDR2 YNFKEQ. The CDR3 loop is CASSQDSPGGYTF. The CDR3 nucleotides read TGTGCCAGCAGCCAAGATTCCCCAGGGGGCTACACCTTC.